The T cell receptor (beta chain) described here comes from a study of cytomegalovirus exposure and HLA in healthy donors. Regarding the study as a whole: The authors enumerated roughly 160 TCR beta chains as linked to cytomegalovirus. The tendency of first-cohort TCR clusters to co-occur in the 120 or so validation repertoires was the finding of a later analysis. Under in vitro conditions, a few CMV-associated chains were confirmed as specific for CMV antigens. Rarity marked most TCR sequences, yet some public TCRs occurred in many donors.

The CDR3 totals 15 residues. V shed 5 bases, J shed 1 base, and the junction held 6 bases outside the gene matches. The germline V gene encodes CDR1 MNHEY and CDR2 SVGAGI. As for this clone: The antigen is unknown. The same CDR3 arises from other DNA sequences in this sample as well.

Profiling relied on immunoSEQ multiplex PCR, and the TCRdb table lists in-frame clones only, not all of them. The repertoire holds over 150,000 clones, with approximately 86% as singletons. Sequenced input: PBMCs. The TCR originated in a man in his late teens or twenties in good health and CMV-seropositive. The genes are TRBV6-5 and TRBJ2-3, with 7 bases aligning to TRBD2. CDR3 protein: CASSPSGGGTDTQYF. CDR3 coding DNA: TGTGCCAGCAGTCCTTCGGGAGGCGGCACAGATACGCAGTATTTT.